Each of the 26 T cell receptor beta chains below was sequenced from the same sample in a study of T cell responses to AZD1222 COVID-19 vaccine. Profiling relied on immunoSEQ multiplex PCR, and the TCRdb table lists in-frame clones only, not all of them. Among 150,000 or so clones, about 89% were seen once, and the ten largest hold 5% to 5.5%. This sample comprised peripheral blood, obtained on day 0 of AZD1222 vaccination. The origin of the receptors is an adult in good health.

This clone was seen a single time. CDR3 DNA sequence: TGTGCCAGCAGCTCTCGGGACAGTGCTAACTATGGCTACACCTTC. Amino acids: CASSSRDSANYGYTF. The V call is TRBV7-8, the J call TRBJ1-2, with TRBD1 matching over 7 bases. The CDR3 covers 15 residues. From germline, CDR1 is SGHVS and CDR2 FQNEAQ. J gave up 0 bases and V 4 bases, and 5 bases lay outside the gene matches.

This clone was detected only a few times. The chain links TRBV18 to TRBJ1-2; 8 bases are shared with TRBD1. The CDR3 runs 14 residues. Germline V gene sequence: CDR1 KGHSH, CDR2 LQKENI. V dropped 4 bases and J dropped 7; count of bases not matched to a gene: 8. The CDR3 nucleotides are TGTGCCAGCTCACGGGACAGGAGGGGAACTGGCTACACCTTC. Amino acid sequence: CASSRDRRGTGYTF.

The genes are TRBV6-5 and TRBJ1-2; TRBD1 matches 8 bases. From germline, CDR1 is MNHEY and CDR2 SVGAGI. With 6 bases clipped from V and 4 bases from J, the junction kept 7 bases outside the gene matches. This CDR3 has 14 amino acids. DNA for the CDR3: TGTGCCAGCAGCTTGACAGGGGCATTCTATGGCTACACCTTC. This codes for CASSLTGAFYGYTF.

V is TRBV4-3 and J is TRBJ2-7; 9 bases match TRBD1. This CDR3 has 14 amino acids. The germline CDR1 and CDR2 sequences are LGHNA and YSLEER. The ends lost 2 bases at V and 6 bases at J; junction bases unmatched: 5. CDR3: CASSQTGTGIEQYF. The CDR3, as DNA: TGCGCCAGCAGCCAAACTGGGACAGGGATCGAGCAGTACTTC.

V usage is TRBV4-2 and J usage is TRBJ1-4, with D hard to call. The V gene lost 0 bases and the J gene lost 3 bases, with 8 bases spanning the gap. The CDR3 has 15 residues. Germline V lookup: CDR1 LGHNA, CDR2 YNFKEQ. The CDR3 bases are TGTGCCAGCAGCCAAGACAGAGGCTCTAATGAAAAACTGTTTTTT. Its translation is CASSQDRGSNEKLFF.

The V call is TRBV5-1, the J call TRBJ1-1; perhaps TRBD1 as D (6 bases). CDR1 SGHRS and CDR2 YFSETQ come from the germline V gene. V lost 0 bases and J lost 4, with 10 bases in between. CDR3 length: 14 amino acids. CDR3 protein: CASSLVTGSTEAFF. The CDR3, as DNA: TGCGCCAGCAGCTTGGTTACAGGGTCCACTGAAGCTTTCTTT.

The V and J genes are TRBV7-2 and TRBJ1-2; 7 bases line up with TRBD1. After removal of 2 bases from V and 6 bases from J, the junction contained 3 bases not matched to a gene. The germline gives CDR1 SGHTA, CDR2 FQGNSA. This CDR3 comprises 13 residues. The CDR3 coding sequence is TGTGCCAGCAGCTTATATACAGGGGATGGCTACACCTTC. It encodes CASSLYTGDGYTF. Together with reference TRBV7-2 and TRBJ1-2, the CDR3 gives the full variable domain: GAGVSQSPSNKVTEKGKDVELRCDPISGHTALYWYRQSLGQGLEFLIYFQGNSAPDKSGLPSDRFSAERTGGSVSTLTIQRTQQEDSAVYLCASSLYTGDGYTFGSGTRLTVV.

CDR3 nucleotides: TGTGCCAGCACTCCAATAGGGACAGGGGGTATTAATGAAAAACTGTTTTTT. Its translation: CASTPIGTGGINEKLFF. The rearrangement uses TRBV28 and TRBJ1-4, with 11 bases matching TRBD1. V shed 7 bases, J shed 4 bases, and the junction held 11 bases outside the gene matches. The CDR3 runs to 17 residues. The V gene's germline CDR1 is MDHEN and CDR2 SYDVKM.

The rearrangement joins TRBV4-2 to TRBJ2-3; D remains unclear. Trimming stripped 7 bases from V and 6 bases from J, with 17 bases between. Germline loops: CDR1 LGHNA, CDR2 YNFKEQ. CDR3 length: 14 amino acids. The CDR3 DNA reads TGTGCCAGCACCCCCGACGGGCCCTGGGATACGCAGTATTTT. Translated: CASTPDGPWDTQYF.

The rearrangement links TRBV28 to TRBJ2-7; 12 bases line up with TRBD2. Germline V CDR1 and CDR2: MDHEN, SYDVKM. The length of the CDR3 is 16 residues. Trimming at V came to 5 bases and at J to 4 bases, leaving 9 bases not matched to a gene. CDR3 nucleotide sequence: TGTGCCAGCAGTCCCTTGCCCGGGACTAGCGGGTACGAGCAGTACTTC. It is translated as CASSPLPGTSGYEQYF. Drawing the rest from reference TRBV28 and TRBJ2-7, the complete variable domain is DVKVTQSSRYLVKRTGEKVFLECVQDMDHENMFWYRQDPGLGLRLIYFSYDVKMKEKGDIPEGYSVSREKKERFSLILESASTNQTSMYLCASSPLPGTSGYEQYFGPGTRLTVT.

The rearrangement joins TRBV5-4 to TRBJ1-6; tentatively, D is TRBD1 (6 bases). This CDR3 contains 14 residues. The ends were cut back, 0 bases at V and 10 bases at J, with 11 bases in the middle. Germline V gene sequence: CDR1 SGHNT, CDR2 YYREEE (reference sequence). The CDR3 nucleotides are TGTGCCAGCAGCTTGGACAGGGCTCGGTCACCCCTCCACTTT. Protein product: CASSLDRARSPLHF.

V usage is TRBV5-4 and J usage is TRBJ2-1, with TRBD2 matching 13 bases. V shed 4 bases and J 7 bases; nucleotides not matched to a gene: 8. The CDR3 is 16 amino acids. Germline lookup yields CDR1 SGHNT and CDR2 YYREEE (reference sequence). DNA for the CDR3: TGTGCCAGCAGCGCAAGGACTAGCGGGAGTTCGAATGAGCAGTTCTTC. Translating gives CASSARTSGSSNEQFF. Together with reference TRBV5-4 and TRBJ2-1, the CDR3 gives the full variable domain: ETGVTQSPTHLIKTRGQQVTLRCSSQSGHNTVSWYQQALGQGPQFIFQYYREEENGRGNFPPRFSGLQFPNYSSELNVNALELDDSALYLCASSARTSGSSNEQFFGPGTRLTVL.

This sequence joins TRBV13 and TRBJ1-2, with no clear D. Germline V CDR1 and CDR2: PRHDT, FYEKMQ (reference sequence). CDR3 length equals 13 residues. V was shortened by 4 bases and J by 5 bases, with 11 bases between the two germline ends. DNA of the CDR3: TGTGCCAGCAGCTCCGGGAGCGGGTATGGCTACACCTTC. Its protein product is CASSSGSGYGYTF.

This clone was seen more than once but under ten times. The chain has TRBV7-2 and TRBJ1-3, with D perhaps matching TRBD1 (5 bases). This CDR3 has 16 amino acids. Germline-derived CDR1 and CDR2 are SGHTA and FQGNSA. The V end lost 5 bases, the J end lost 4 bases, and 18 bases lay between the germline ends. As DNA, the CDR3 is TGTGCCAGCAGCCCTAACCGGCAGGGCGGCGGAAACACCATATATTTT. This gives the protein CASSPNRQGGGNTIYF.

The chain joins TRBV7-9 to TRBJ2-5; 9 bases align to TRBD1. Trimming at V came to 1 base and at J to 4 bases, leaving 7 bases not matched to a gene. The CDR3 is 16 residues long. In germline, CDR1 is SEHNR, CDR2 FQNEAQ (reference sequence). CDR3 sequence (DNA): TGTGCCAGCAGCTTAGGTACAGGGGGCATCCCAGAGACCCAGTACTTC. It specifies CASSLGTGGIPETQYF.

This chain's CDR3 is CASSFWTSGSLAKNIQYF. CDR3 sequence (DNA): TGTGCCAGCAGCTTCTGGACTAGCGGGAGCCTAGCCAAAAACATTCAGTACTTC. The V and J genes are TRBV5-6 and TRBJ2-4; 13 nucleotides match TRBD2. This CDR3 has 18 amino acids. Germline assignment: CDR1 SGHDT and CDR2 YYEEEE. With V trimmed by 2 bases and J by 0 bases, 5 bases remained unmatched.

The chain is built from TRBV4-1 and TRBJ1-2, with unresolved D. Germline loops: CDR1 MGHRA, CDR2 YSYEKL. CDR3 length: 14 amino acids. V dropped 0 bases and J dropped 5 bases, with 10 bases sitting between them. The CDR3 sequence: CASSQDVQVYGYTF. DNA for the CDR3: TGCGCCAGCAGCCAAGATGTCCAGGTTTATGGCTACACCTTC.

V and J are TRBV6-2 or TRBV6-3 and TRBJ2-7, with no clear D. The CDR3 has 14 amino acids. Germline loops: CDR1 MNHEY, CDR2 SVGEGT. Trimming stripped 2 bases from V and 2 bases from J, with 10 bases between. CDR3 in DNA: TGTGCCAGCAGTTACGACGGAGTACCCTACGAGCAGTACTTC. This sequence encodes CASSYDGVPYEQYF.

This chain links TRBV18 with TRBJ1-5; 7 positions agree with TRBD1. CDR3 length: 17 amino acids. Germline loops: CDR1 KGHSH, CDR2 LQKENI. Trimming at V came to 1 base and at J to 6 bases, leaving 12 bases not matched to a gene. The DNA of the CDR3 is TGTGCCAGCTCACCACGCAGGACAGGTGAAGGGAGTCAGCCCCAGCATTTT. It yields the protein CASSPRRTGEGSQPQHF. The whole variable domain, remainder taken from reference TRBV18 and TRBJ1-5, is NAGVMQNPRHLVRRRGQEARLRCSPMKGHSHVYWYRQLPEEGLKFMVYLQKENIIDESGMPKERFSAEFPKEGPSILRIQQVVRGDSAAYFCASSPRRTGEGSQPQHFGDGTRLSIL.

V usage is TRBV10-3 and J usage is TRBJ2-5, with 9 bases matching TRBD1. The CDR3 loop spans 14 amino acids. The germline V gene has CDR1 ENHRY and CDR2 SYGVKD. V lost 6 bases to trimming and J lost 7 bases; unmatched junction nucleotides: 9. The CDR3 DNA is TGTGCCATCAGCGTTGGACAGGGGACAGGGACCCAGTACTTC. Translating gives CAISVGQGTGTQYF.

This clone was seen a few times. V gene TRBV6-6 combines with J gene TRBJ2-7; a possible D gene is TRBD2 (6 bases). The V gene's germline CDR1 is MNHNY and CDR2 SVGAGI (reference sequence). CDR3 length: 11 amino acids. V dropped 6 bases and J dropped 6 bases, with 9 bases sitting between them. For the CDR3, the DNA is TGTGCCAGCAGAGGCGGGGTCGAGCAGTACTTC. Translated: CASRGGVEQYF.

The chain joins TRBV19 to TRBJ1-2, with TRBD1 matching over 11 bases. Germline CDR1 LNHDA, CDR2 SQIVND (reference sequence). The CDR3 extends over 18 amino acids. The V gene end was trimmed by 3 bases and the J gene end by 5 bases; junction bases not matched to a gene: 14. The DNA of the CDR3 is TGTGCCAGTAGTATCTCCTCACTCGGGACAGGGGGTTTGTATGGCTACACCTTC. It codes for CASSISSLGTGGLYGYTF.

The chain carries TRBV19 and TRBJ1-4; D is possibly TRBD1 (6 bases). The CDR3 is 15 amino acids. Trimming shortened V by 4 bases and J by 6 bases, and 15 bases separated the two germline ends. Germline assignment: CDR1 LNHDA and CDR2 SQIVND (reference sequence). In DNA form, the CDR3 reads TGTGCCAGTAGTACCCCAGGGGCCGTTCATGAAAAACTGTTTTTT. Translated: CASSTPGAVHEKLFF.

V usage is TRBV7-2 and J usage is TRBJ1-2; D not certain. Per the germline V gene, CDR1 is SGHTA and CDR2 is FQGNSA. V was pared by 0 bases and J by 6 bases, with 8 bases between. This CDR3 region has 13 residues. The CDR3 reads CASSLAGIDGYTF. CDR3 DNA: TGTGCCAGCAGCTTAGCAGGGATCGATGGCTACACCTTC.

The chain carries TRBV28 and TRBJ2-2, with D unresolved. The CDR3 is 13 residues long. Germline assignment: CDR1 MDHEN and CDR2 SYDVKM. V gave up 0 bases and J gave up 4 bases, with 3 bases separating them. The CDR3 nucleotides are TGTGCCAGCAGTTTATGGACCACCGGGGAGCTGTTTTTT. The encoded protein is CASSLWTTGELFF.

The CDR3 coding sequence is TGTGCCAGTAGTATAACCGGGGCAGGGGATAAGCAGTTCTTC. Encoded protein: CASSITGAGDKQFF. This chain uses TRBV19 with TRBJ2-1; tentative D call: TRBD1 (6 bases). V was shortened by 2 bases and J by 11 bases, with 16 bases between the two germline ends. The CDR3 sequence is 14 residues long. Germline lookup yields CDR1 LNHDA and CDR2 SQIVND (reference sequence).